What follows are 25 T cell receptor beta chains derived from one specimen sequenced in a study of tumor T cells in aggressive B-cell lymphoma. The method was immunoSEQ multiplex PCR; TCRdb's version includes in-frame clones alone and lacks a portion of them. The table shows several thousand clones, with roughly 91% occurring only once. The sequenced sample was tumor tissue. These receptors were obtained from an adult with diffuse large B cell lymphoma.

The chain is built from TRBV11-2 and TRBJ2-1, with D perhaps TRBD2 (5 bases). This CDR3 is 17 amino acids long. The V and J ends lost 0 bases and 0 bases respectively, with 12 bases between them. Germline V CDR1 and CDR2: SGHAT, FQNNGV. DNA for the CDR3: TGTGCCAGCAGCTTAGAGCTAGCTTCGAGCTCCTACAATGAGCAGTTCTTC. This encodes CASSLELASSSYNEQFF.

The chain couples TRBV15 to TRBJ1-5; D gene unclear. The germline V gene has CDR1 LNHNV and CDR2 YYDKDF (reference sequence). Trimming stripped 0 bases from V and 3 bases from J, with 12 bases between. The CDR3 has 16 residues. The CDR3 DNA is TGTGCCACCAGCAGAGATGAGGCAGAGATCAATCAGCCCCAGCATTTT. It encodes CATSRDEAEINQPQHF.

The genes are TRBV18 and TRBJ1-1; 8 bases align to TRBD1. The CDR3 length is 12 residues. Trimming at V came to 5 bases and at J to 8 bases, leaving 4 bases not matched to a gene. Germline V gene sequence: CDR1 KGHSH, CDR2 LQKENI. The CDR3 here is CASSTDRGEAFF. The CDR3 DNA reads TGTGCCAGCTCAACCGACAGGGGCGAAGCTTTCTTT.

This clone was seen only a few times. The chain recombines TRBV7-9 with TRBJ2-4, with D maybe TRBD2 (6 bases). V was trimmed by 4 bases and J by 8 bases, leaving 18 bases between them. The germline V gene has CDR1 SEHNR and CDR2 FQNEAQ (reference sequence). The CDR3 runs 15 residues. CDR3 DNA sequence: TGTGCCAGCAGCTATATCTTAGCGGAGCATGACATTCAGTACTTC. Translation gives CASSYILAEHDIQYF.

This chain joins TRBV7-9 and TRBJ2-2, with TRBD1 matching 8 bases. The V gene end was trimmed by 0 bases and the J gene end by 2 bases; junction bases not matched to a gene: 8. CDR1 is SEHNR, CDR2 FQNEAQ, per germline (reference sequence). CDR3 length: 18 residues. This CDR3 is CASSLALRQGSNTGELFF. The CDR3 region has the DNA TGTGCCAGCAGCTTAGCCCTGAGACAGGGGAGTAACACCGGGGAGCTGTTTTTT. Full variable domain (rest looked up from reference TRBV7-9 and TRBJ2-2): DTGVSQNPRHKITKRGQNVTFRCDPISEHNRLYWYRQTLGQGPEFLTYFQNEAQLEKSRLLSDRFSAERPKGSFSTLEIQRTEQGDSAMYLCASSLALRQGSNTGELFFGEGSRLTVL.

This clone was observed a single time. In DNA, the CDR3 is TGTGCCAGCAGCTCAGGACTAGCGGGAGGCTTAGAGACCCAGTACTTC. Amino acids: CASSSGLAGGLETQYF. The rearrangement links TRBV5-4 to TRBJ2-5; 14 bases fit TRBD2. The CDR3 covers 16 residues. The germline CDR1 and CDR2 sequences are SGHNT and YYREEE (reference sequence). Germline trimming cut 3 bases from V and 4 bases from J; bases unmatched to any gene: 5.

The chain joins TRBV5-4 to TRBJ2-1; 11 bases are shared with TRBD2. The length of the CDR3 is 16 residues. Germline-derived CDR1 and CDR2 are SGHNT and YYREEE (reference sequence). V dropped 4 bases and J dropped 6; count of bases not matched to a gene: 9. The CDR3 DNA reads as TGTGCCAGCAGCCGTGATCCGGGACTAGCGGCCAATGAGCAGTTCTTC. This sequence encodes CASSRDPGLAANEQFF.

The chain is built from TRBV9 and TRBJ2-1; 7 bases are shared with TRBD2. Looked up from germline, CDR1 is SGDLS and CDR2 is YYNGEE. The CDR3 covers 13 residues. V lost 0 bases to trimming and J lost 9 bases; unmatched junction nucleotides: 3. DNA of the CDR3: TGTGCCAGCAGCGTAGGAGGCGGGAGTGAGCAGTTCTTC. This codes for CASSVGGGSEQFF.

The chain combines TRBV27 with TRBJ1-4; 9 nucleotides agree with TRBD1. CDR1 and CDR2 from the germline V gene are MNHEY and SMNVEV (reference sequence). V dropped 5 bases and J dropped 6; count of bases not matched to a gene: 7. The CDR3 is 15 residues long. The CDR3 reads CASSLRDREHEKLFF. The DNA of the CDR3 is TGTGCCAGCAGTCTCCGGGACAGGGAACATGAAAAACTGTTTTTT.

The chain uses TRBV25-1 and TRBJ1-2; 7 nucleotides match TRBD1. This CDR3 has 14 residues. The germline V gene encodes CDR1 MGHDK and CDR2 SYGVNS. Trimming at V came to 7 bases and at J to 4 bases, leaving 9 bases not matched to a gene. This CDR3 reads CASKPSRDSYGYTF. The DNA for the CDR3 is TGTGCCAGCAAGCCCTCCCGGGACAGCTATGGCTACACCTTC.

A word on this clone: A junction boundary mismatches the germline segment, possibly from a read error. The chain is built from TRBV6-1 and TRBJ2-7; D might be TRBD2 (5 bases). CDR1 MNHNS and CDR2 SASEGT come from the germline V gene. This CDR3 spans 16 amino acids. The CDR3 reads CASNEVTGWGVYEQYF. The CDR3 DNA sequence: TGTGCCAGCAATGAAGTCACGGGATGGGGAGTTTACGAGCAGTACTTC.

This rearrangement joins TRBV30 to TRBJ2-7; 9 bases are a match to TRBD2. The CDR3 is 16 residues long. With 0 bases clipped from V and 3 bases from J, the junction kept 9 bases outside the gene matches. The germline CDR1 and CDR2 sequences are GTSNPN and SVGIG (reference sequence). This CDR3 reads CAWSVVASGAVYEQYF. Here the CDR3 DNA reads TGTGCCTGGAGTGTAGTGGCTAGCGGGGCTGTCTACGAGCAGTACTTC.

The rearrangement uses TRBV29-1 and TRBJ2-1, with 8 bases lining up with TRBD1. After removal of 7 bases from V and 6 bases from J, the junction contained 8 bases not matched to a gene. CDR3 size: 13 residues. Germline V gene data show CDR1 as SQVTM and CDR2 as ANQGSEA. CDR3 region: CSADRVGGNEQFF. CDR3 coding DNA: TGCAGCGCGGACAGGGTCGGCGGCAATGAGCAGTTCTTC.

This clone was detected once. The chain links TRBV5-1 to TRBJ1-4; 8 bases match TRBD1. Germline-derived CDR1 and CDR2 are SGHRS and YFSETQ. The CDR3 contains 16 residues. The V gene end was trimmed by 3 bases and the J gene end by 8 bases; junction bases not matched to a gene: 12. CDR3 region: CASSSMTGVRSEKLFF. The CDR3 DNA sequence: TGCGCCAGCAGCTCAATGACAGGGGTTCGGAGCGAAAAACTGTTTTTT.

Turning to this clone: This sample also contains other DNA sequences that code for the same CDR3. This chain links TRBV9 with TRBJ2-7, with 13 nucleotides matching TRBD2. Losses at the gene ends were 2 bases for V and 5 bases for J; bases not matched to a gene: 1. There are 14 residues in the CDR3. The V gene's germline CDR1 is SGDLS and CDR2 YYNGEE. CDR3 nucleotides: TGTGCCAGCAGCGTGGGACTAGCGGGACACGAGCAGTACTTC. This sequence encodes CASSVGLAGHEQYF. The whole variable domain, remainder taken from reference TRBV9 and TRBJ2-7, is DSGVTQTPKHLITATGQRVTLRCSPRSGDLSVYWYQQSLDQGLQFLIQYYNGEERAKGNILERFSAQQFPDLHSELNLSSLELGDSALYFCASSVGLAGHEQYFGPGTRLTVT.

The chain joins TRBV7-2 to TRBJ2-3; TRBD1 matches at 8 bases. V lost 4 bases, J lost 5 bases, and 2 bases stayed unmatched. The CDR3 loop spans 13 amino acids. Germline CDR1 SGHTA, CDR2 FQGNSA. CDR3 amino acids: CASSYDRGDTQYF. The CDR3 bases are TGTGCCAGCAGCTACGACAGGGGAGATACGCAGTATTTT.

The chain carries TRBV6-1 and TRBJ2-5; D is perhaps TRBD2 (5 bases). CDR1 is MNHNS and CDR2 is SASEGT in the germline V gene. Deletions cut 4 bases from V and 5 bases from J, with 17 bases between. The CDR3 spans 15 residues. This chain's CDR3 is CASSGQSGPGETQYF. The DNA of the CDR3 is TGTGCCAGCAGTGGGCAGAGCGGACCGGGGGAGACCCAGTACTTC.

Concerning this clone: One junction end disagrees with the germline gene, perhaps due to a read error. The chain is built from TRBV6-1 and TRBJ1-2, with 10 bases that match TRBD1. Germline lookup yields CDR1 MNHNS and CDR2 SASEGT. This CDR3 spans 11 amino acids. CDR3 nucleotide sequence: TGTGCCAGCAGTGAAGAGACAGGGGGCTACTTC. It translates to CASSEETGGYF.

CDR3 DNA sequence: TGTGCCAGCAGCCAACAGACAGGGGGAGACGGCTACACCTTC. Translated, it gives CASSQQTGGDGYTF. The rearrangement joins TRBV6-5 to TRBJ1-2; 9 nucleotides line up with TRBD1. Germline-derived CDR1 and CDR2 are MNHEY and SVGAGI. The CDR3 totals 14 residues. V trimming: 6 bases; J trimming: 8 bases; junction bases outside the gene matches: 10.

V gene TRBV6-1 combines with J gene TRBJ2-5; D gene uncertain. There are 16 residues in the CDR3. V was trimmed by 1 base and J by 5 bases, leaving 17 bases between them. Germline V CDR1 and CDR2: MNHNS, SASEGT. The CDR3 reads CASSEESVPFGETQYF. CDR3 DNA: TGTGCCAGCAGTGAAGAAAGCGTTCCCTTTGGGGAGACCCAGTACTTC.

A single count supports this clone. CDR3 in amino acids: CASSYEGYEAFF. The CDR3 DNA is TGTGCCAGCAGTTACGAGGGATATGAAGCTTTCTTT. The genes are TRBV6-6 and TRBJ1-1, with D unclear. The CDR3 is 12 amino acids. The V and J ends lost 2 bases and 7 bases respectively, with 8 bases between them. Germline assignment: CDR1 MNHNY and CDR2 SVGAGI (reference sequence).

The chain carries TRBV10-3 and TRBJ2-2, with a tentative D call TRBD2 (5 bases). V was cut by 11 bases and J by 0 bases, with 13 bases left in between. From germline, CDR1 is ENHRY and CDR2 SYGVKD. There are 14 residues in the CDR3. The DNA of the CDR3 is TGTGCCTCGAACGGGGAAGCGAACACCGGGGAGCTGTTTTTT. This encodes CASNGEANTGELFF.

The rearrangement uses TRBV7-2 and TRBJ1-1, with a possible D match to TRBD1 (5 bases). CDR1 SGHTA and CDR2 FQGNSA come from the germline V gene. The V and J ends lost 6 bases and 7 bases respectively, with 12 bases between them. The CDR3 runs to 12 residues. For the CDR3, the DNA is TGTGCCAGCAGTTCCTGGGGGGGTGAAGCTTTCTTT. The encoded protein is CASSSWGGEAFF.

On this clone itself: The germline gene is not matched at one end of the junction; a read error may be the cause. The chain has TRBV7-6 and TRBJ2-1; 12 nucleotides match TRBD2. Germline V lookup: CDR1 SGHVS, CDR2 FNYEAQ. The CDR3 has 15 residues. The CDR3 DNA reads TGTACCAGCAGCCCGGGACTAGCGGGCCCCAATGAGCAGTTCTTC. Translation gives CTSSPGLAGPNEQFF.

V gene TRBV7-6 combines with J gene TRBJ2-1; maybe TRBD2 (5 bases). Germline assignment: CDR1 SGHVS and CDR2 FNYEAQ. This CDR3 region has 15 residues. V lost 0 bases to trimming and J lost 7 bases, with 13 bases between them. CDR3 in amino acids: CASSLASGGWNEQFF. The DNA of the CDR3 is TGTGCCAGCAGCTTAGCGAGTGGAGGATGGAATGAGCAGTTCTTC. Drawing the rest from reference TRBV7-6 and TRBJ2-1, the complete variable domain is GAGVSQSPRYKVTKRGQDVALRCDPISGHVSLYWYRQALGQGPEFLTYFNYEAQQDKSGLPNDRFSAERPEGSISTLTIQRTEQRDSAMYRCASSLASGGWNEQFFGPGTRLTVL.